A single sample gave rise to the 21 T cell receptor beta chains below, sequenced in a study of preoperative IRX-2 immunotherapy in early breast cancer. The treatment: preoperative locoregional IRX-2 cytokine immunotherapy. Clones were sequenced by immunoSEQ multiplex PCR, and TCRdb holds only the in-frame ones, with some missing. This table has around 38,000 clones, 60% to 80% appearing once. The sample was tumor tissue, taken after IRX-2 immunotherapy. The receptors come from a human donor with breast cancer.

This chain connects TRBV18 to TRBJ1-1; D is unclear. The CDR3 runs to 12 residues. V lost 2 bases and J lost 8, with 9 bases in between. Looked up from germline, CDR1 is KGHSH and CDR2 is LQKENI. The CDR3 loop reads CASSPGQLEAFF. The CDR3 DNA is TGTGCCAGCTCACCAGGGCAGTTGGAAGCTTTCTTT.

This chain uses TRBV5-1 with TRBJ1-6, with 7 bases fitting TRBD1. Germline V gene lookup returns CDR1 SGHRS and CDR2 YFSETQ. The V segment lost 5 bases and the J segment 6 bases; nucleotides outside the gene matches: 5. This CDR3 is built from 14 residues. The CDR3 is CASRIGTVNSPLHF. The CDR3 DNA sequence: TGCGCCAGCAGGATCGGGACAGTTAATTCACCCCTCCACTTT.

This rearrangement joins TRBV28 to TRBJ1-3; D not resolved. The V end was cut by 1 base, the J end by 1 base, with 11 bases between. This CDR3 spans 16 amino acids. Germline V gives CDR1 MDHEN, CDR2 SYDVKM. CDR3 DNA: TGTGCCAGCAGTTTATATCTAGTTTTTTCTGGAAACACCATATATTTT. This encodes CASSLYLVFSGNTIYF.

V gene TRBV5-1 combines with J gene TRBJ1-4; tentative D call: TRBD1 (6 bases). Germline V gives CDR1 SGHRS, CDR2 YFSETQ. The V end lost 0 bases, the J end lost 5 bases, and 17 bases lay between the germline ends. The CDR3 runs to 17 residues. Written as DNA, the CDR3 is TGCGCCAGCAGCTTGGCCGCGGTTCGCCAGGGGAATGAAAAACTGTTTTTT. Encoded protein: CASSLAAVRQGNEKLFF.

This chain joins TRBV19 and TRBJ2-1, with unresolved D. V lost 2 bases to trimming and J lost 4 bases, with 9 bases between them. Germline CDR1 is LNHDA and CDR2 is SQIVND (reference sequence). CDR3 size: 14 residues. The CDR3 DNA sequence: TGTGCCAGTAGTATAAACGGAAGGTACAATGAGCAGTTCTTC. Protein sequence: CASSINGRYNEQFF. The entire variable domain, with the rest obtained from reference TRBV19 and TRBJ2-1, is as follows: DGGITQSPKYLFRKEGQNVTLSCEQNLNHDAMYWYRQDPGQGLRLIYYSQIVNDFQKGDIAEGYSVSREKKESFPLTVTSAQKNPTAFYLCASSINGRYNEQFFGPGTRLTVL.

J is TRBJ2-3 and V is TRBV5-1; TRBD2 agrees at 16 bases. V was clipped by 3 bases and J by 0 bases; unmatched bases: 7. CDR3 length: 19 residues. CDR1 is SGHRS, CDR2 YFSETQ, per germline. The DNA for the CDR3 is TGCGCCAGCAGCTCGGGACTAGCGGGGGGGATAGCTAGCACAGATACGCAGTATTTT. Its protein product is CASSSGLAGGIASTDTQYF.

This chain links TRBV7-7 with TRBJ1-3; D not certain. Germline CDR1 reads SSHAT; CDR2 reads FNYEAQ (reference sequence). The CDR3 is 15 amino acids. V was cut by 5 bases and J by 0 bases, with 11 bases left in between. CDR3 protein: CASSHPGLSGNTIYF. The CDR3 bases are TGTGCCAGCAGCCATCCCGGGCTCTCTGGAAACACCATATATTTT.

The J gene is TRBJ2-5, the V gene TRBV12-2; the D call in the table, TRBD2, was not verified against the DNA. TRBV12-2 is labeled a pseudogene. The CDR3 runs to 15 residues. CDR3 sequence (DNA): TGTGCAAGTCGCCCCGAGGGAGCCCGGCAAGAGACCCAGTACTTC. Its protein product is CASRPEGARQETQYF.

This clone was seen only a few times. The chain is built from TRBV19 and TRBJ2-7; 12 positions agree with TRBD2. Unmatched junction bases numbered 4, after V lost 4 bases and J lost 3 bases. The germline CDR1 and CDR2 sequences are LNHDA and SQIVND (reference sequence). The CDR3 covers 15 residues. CDR3 DNA sequence: TGTGCCAGTAGTAGACTAGCGGGGGCCGTCTACGAGCAGTACTTC. This gives the protein CASSRLAGAVYEQYF.

The rearrangement uses TRBV7-1 and TRBJ1-3; no reliable D call. TRBV7-1 is identified as an open reading frame with a role that is uncertain. There are 13 residues in the CDR3. Trimming cost V 4 bases and J 6 bases, with 10 bases left between them. In DNA, the CDR3 is TGTGCCAGCAGCTTCGACTGGGAAAACACCATATATTTT. Protein sequence: CASSFDWENTIYF.

This rearrangement joins TRBV5-8 to TRBJ2-3, with a weak D call TRBD1 (6 bases). Trimming took 4 bases from V and 1 from J, leaving 7 bases between them. There are 13 residues in the CDR3. Looked up from germline, CDR1 is SGHTS and CDR2 is YDEGEE. Here the CDR3 reads CASSRQGTDTQYF. CDR3 DNA: TGTGCCAGCAGCCGACAGGGCACAGATACGCAGTATTTT. Variable domain in full (rest from reference TRBV5-8 and TRBJ2-3): EAGVTQSPTHLIKTRGQQATLRCSPISGHTSVYWYQQALGLGLQFLLWYDEGEERNRGNFPPRFSGRQFPNYSSELNVNALELEDSALYLCASSRQGTDTQYFGPGTRLTVL.

The rearrangement joins TRBV29-1 to TRBJ2-7; D possibly corresponds to TRBD1 (6 bases). The V gene's germline CDR1 is SQVTM and CDR2 ANQGSEA. Trimming pared 5 bases from V and 5 bases from J, leaving 16 bases between. The CDR3 has 13 amino acids. The CDR3 spells CSVNIQGRDEQYF. The CDR3 DNA is TGCAGCGTTAATATTCAGGGGCGGGACGAGCAGTACTTC.

The chain combines TRBV6-8 with TRBJ2-7; 12 nucleotides match TRBD2. Germline CDR1 is MNHGY and CDR2 is SAAAGT. CDR3 length: 15 amino acids. The V and J ends lost 6 bases and 2 bases, in that order; junction bases with no gene match: 5. CDR3 DNA: TGTGCCAGCAGACGACTAGCGGGGGAGACCTACGAGCAGTACTTC. Its protein product is CASRRLAGETYEQYF.

As concerns this clone: Its ends do not fully match the called genes, so a read error is possible. The chain recombines TRBV6-8 with TRBJ2-5, with D perhaps being TRBD1 or TRBD2 (6 bases each). The CDR3 loop spans 14 amino acids. The germline gives CDR1 MNHGY, CDR2 SAAAGT. The CDR3 region is CAISAPGGSETQYF. The DNA of the CDR3 is TGTGCCATCAGTGCCCCCGGGGGCAGTGAGACCCAGTACTTC.

The chain employs TRBV19 and TRBJ1-1; D call uncertain. The V end was cut by 2 bases, the J end by 3 bases, with 19 bases between. Germline assignment: CDR1 LNHDA and CDR2 SQIVND (reference sequence). This CDR3 region has 17 residues. CDR3 in DNA: TGTGCCAGTAGTATAAGGGTATCCGCAACCAGAGACACTGAAGCTTTCTTT. Its translation: CASSIRVSATRDTEAFF.

The chain combines TRBV5-1 with TRBJ1-5; D not resolved. Trimming removed 4 bases at V and 4 bases at J, with 15 bases between. This CDR3 spans 15 amino acids. The germline V gene encodes CDR1 SGHRS and CDR2 YFSETQ. CDR3 coding DNA: TGCGCCAGCAGCCCGATGGCAGGAGTTAATCAGCCCCAGCATTTT. Its protein product is CASSPMAGVNQPQHF.

The CDR3 here is CASRTQLAWYNEQFF. The CDR3 DNA is TGCGCCAGCCGTACCCAACTAGCGTGGTACAATGAGCAGTTCTTC. V gene TRBV10-2 combines with J gene TRBJ2-1; 7 nucleotides line up with TRBD2. The V and J ends lost 8 bases and 4 bases, in that order; junction bases with no gene match: 11. This CDR3 has 15 residues. CDR1 and CDR2 (germline): WSHSY, SAAADI.

J is TRBJ1-1 and V is TRBV6-8; 8 positions match TRBD1. Germline CDR1 MNHGY, CDR2 SAAAGT. The CDR3 totals 13 residues. Trimming took 5 bases from V and 7 from J; bases not matched to a gene: 6. This chain's CDR3 is CASSGQGAIEAFF. As DNA, the CDR3 is TGTGCCAGCAGTGGTCAGGGGGCAATTGAAGCTTTCTTT.

The V call is TRBV5-1, the J call TRBJ2-6; D is perhaps TRBD2 (5 bases). CDR1 and CDR2 from the germline V gene are SGHRS and YFSETQ. The CDR3 runs to 15 residues. V shed 4 bases and J shed 1 base, with 9 bases lying between them. The CDR3 sequence: CASSRTGSGANVLTF. The CDR3 nucleotides are TGCGCCAGCAGCCGGACGGGATCTGGGGCCAACGTCCTGACTTTC.

The chain links TRBV19 to TRBJ2-7; 8 bases agree with TRBD1. The V gene end was trimmed by 5 bases and the J gene end by 3 bases; junction bases not matched to a gene: 9. CDR1 is LNHDA and CDR2 is SQIVND in the germline V gene (reference sequence). This CDR3 has 15 amino acids. This chain's CDR3 is CASSFDRGVGYEQYF. CDR3 sequence (DNA): TGTGCCAGTAGTTTCGACAGGGGAGTTGGCTACGAGCAGTACTTC.

J is TRBJ2-2 and V is TRBV19; 8 positions match TRBD1. V shed 1 base and J 6 bases; nucleotides not matched to a gene: 4. Germline values: CDR1 LNHDA, CDR2 SQIVND (reference sequence). The CDR3 is 15 amino acids. The CDR3 loop reads CASSIVQGGPGELFF. The DNA of the CDR3 is TGTGCCAGTAGTATAGTACAGGGGGGTCCCGGGGAGCTGTTTTTT.